The sequence of this T cell receptor (beta chain) was determined in a study of blood T cell repertoires in COVID-19. Generated by immunoSEQ multiplex PCR, the TCRdb table keeps only in-frame clones and is missing some. The table lists about 200,000 clones, around 83% of them singletons. The CDR3 spans 16 residues. The V gene's germline CDR1 is SGHVS and CDR2 FQNEAQ. V gave up 4 bases and J gave up 0 bases, with 10 bases separating them. Participants were aged 18 to 89 years from about two dozen US areas. This receptor was taken from a woman aged 40 to 49 in a cohort exposed to, infected with or recovered from COVID-19 (not recorded which). The chain carries TRBV7-8 and TRBJ1-6; D perhaps matches TRBD1 (5 bases). The specimen sequenced was PBMCs or T cells enriched from blood (not recorded which). This chain's CDR3 is CASSWRGSSYNSPLHF. The DNA for the CDR3 is TGTGCCAGCAGCTGGCGGGGGAGCTCCTATAATTCACCCCTCCACTTT.